What follows describes a single TCR beta chain. Antigen: not known. Assay used: immunoSEQ multiplex PCR; TCRdb lists only in-frame clones, some missing. Of tens of thousands of clones in the sample, around 80% are singletons; the top ten hold less than 25%. The V gene lost 6 bases and the J gene lost 4 bases, with 12 bases spanning the gap. The CDR3 covers 13 residues. The sample originates from a study of T cell responses to AZD1222 COVID-19 vaccine. Whole-study findings and limits: Baseline antibody screening turned up just six seropositive AZD1222 recipients.

The clonotype comes from an adult who received the MenACWY meningococcal vaccine as a control. This sample comprised peripheral blood, obtained 28 days after the second dose of the MenACWY control vaccine. J is TRBJ1-1 and V is TRBV12-3 or TRBV12-4; D not resolved. The CDR3: CASSRWVGTEAFF. CDR3 sequence (DNA): TGTGCCAGCAGCCGTTGGGTGGGCACTGAAGCTTTCTTT.